This T cell receptor (beta chain) emerged from a study of shared clonotypes between healthy human individuals. The deep-level immunoSEQ assay was used. The data were produced by immunoSEQ multiplex PCR, yet TCRdb's version contains in-frame clones alone and is incomplete. The sample lists fewer than 650,000 clones; approximately 80% were seen once. V lost 3 bases and J 0 bases, leaving 11 bases between the germline ends. CDR1 MDHEN and CDR2 SYDVKM come from the germline V gene. CDR3 length: 15 residues. J is TRBJ2-5 and V is TRBV28; D is ambiguous. This receptor was taken from a woman aged 40 to 49 in good health. Some clones in this sample may be carry-over from other donors' samples. The source material was PBMCs. The chain's CDR3 is CASSFTQGYQETQYF. The CDR3 region has the DNA TGTGCCAGCAGTTTCACTCAAGGATACCAAGAGACCCAGTACTTC.